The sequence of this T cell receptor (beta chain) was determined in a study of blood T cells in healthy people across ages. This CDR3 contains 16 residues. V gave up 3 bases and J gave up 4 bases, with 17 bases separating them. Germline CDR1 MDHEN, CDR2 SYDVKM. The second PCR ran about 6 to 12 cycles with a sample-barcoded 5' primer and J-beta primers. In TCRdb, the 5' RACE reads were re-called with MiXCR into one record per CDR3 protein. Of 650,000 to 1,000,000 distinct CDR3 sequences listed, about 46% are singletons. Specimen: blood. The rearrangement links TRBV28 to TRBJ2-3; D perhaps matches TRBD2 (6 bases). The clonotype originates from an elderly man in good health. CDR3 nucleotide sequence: TGTGCCAGCAGTTTGCCCCGGGGACTTAGCGCAGATACGCAGTATTTT. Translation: CASSLPRGLSADTQYF.